The TCR beta chain under discussion was sequenced for a study of beta chain features in type 1 diabetes. V was clipped by 2 bases and J by 10 bases; unmatched bases: 5. In germline, CDR1 is MNHNS, CDR2 SASEGT. This CDR3 has 13 residues. This clone was counted only a few times. The whole isolated RNA underwent reverse transcription, so sequencing captured expressed TCRB transcripts. Using immunoSEQ multiplex PCR, the repertoire was profiled, and TCRdb retains in-frame clones only, with some absent. The sample shows 130,000 to 150,000 clones, nearly 9.5% of them seen only once. The sequenced sample was central memory CD4+ T cells from blood. V gene TRBV6-1 combines with J gene TRBJ1-5; 7 positions match TRBD1. This receptor was taken from a man between 18 and 35 years old in good health. The CDR3 loop is CASSELDRNPQHF. CDR3 sequence (DNA): TGTGCCAGCAGTGAATTGGACAGGAATCCCCAGCATTTT.